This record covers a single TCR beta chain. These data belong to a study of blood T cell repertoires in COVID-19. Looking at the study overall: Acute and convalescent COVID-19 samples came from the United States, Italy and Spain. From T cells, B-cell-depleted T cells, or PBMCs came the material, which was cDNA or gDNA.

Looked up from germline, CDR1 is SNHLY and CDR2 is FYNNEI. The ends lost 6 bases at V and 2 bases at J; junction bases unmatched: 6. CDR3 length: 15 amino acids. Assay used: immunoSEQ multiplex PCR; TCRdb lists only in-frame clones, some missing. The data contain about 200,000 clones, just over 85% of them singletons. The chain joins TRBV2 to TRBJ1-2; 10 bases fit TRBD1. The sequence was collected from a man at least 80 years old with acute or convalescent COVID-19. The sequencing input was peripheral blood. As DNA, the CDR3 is TGTGCCAGCAGCGATCTGACAGGGGGCAACTATGGCTACACCTTC. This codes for CASSDLTGGNYGYTF.